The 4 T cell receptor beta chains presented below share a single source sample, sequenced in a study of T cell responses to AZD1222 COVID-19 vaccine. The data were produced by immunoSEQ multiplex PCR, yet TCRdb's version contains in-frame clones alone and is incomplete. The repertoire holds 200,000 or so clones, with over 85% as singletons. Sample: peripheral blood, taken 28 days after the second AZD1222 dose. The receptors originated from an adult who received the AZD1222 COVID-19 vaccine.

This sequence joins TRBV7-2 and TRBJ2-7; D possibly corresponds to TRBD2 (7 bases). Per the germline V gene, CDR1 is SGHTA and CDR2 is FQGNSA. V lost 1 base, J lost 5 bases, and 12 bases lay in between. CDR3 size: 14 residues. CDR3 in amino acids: CASSLGGGADEQYF. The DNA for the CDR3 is TGTGCCAGCAGCTTAGGAGGGGGGGCGGACGAGCAGTACTTC.

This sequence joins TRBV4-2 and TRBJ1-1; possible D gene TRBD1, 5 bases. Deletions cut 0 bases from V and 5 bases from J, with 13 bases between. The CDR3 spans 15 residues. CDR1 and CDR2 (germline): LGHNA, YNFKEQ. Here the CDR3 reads CASSQEFRGGTEAFF. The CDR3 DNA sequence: TGTGCCAGCAGCCAAGAGTTCCGTGGGGGAACTGAAGCTTTCTTT.

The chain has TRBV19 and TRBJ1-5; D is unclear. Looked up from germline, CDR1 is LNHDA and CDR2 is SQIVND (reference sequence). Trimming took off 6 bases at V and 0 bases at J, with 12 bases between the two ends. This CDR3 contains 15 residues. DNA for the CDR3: TGTGCCAGTAGAGAGGAAGTAAATAGCAATCAGCCCCAGCATTTT. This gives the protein CASREEVNSNQPQHF.

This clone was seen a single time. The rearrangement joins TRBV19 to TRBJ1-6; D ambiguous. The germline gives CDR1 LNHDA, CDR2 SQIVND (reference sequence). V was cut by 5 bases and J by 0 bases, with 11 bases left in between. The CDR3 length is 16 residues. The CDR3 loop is CASSSGSSSYNSPLHF. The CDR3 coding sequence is TGTGCCAGTAGTTCCGGTTCGAGCTCCTATAATTCACCCCTCCACTTT.